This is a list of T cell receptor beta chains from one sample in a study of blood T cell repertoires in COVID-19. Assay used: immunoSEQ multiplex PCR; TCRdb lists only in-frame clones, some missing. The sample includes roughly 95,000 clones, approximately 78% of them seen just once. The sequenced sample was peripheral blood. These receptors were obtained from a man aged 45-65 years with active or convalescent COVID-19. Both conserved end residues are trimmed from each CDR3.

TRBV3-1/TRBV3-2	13	ASGYGTSQYDEQF
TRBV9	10	ASSDTGAGYT
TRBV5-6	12	ASRFGAANYGYT
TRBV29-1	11	SVIGGPPETQY
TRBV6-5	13	ASIKELAGGGEQF
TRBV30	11	AWSVGGDQPQH
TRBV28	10	ASSLTGLKQF
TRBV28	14	ASSEIRTGINYGYT
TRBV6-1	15	ASSEPQGAGDTGELF
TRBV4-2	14	ASSLSGTGGNEKLF
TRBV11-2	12	ASRRSGGLTEAF
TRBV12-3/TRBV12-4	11	ASLGQGSSEQF
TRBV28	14	ASSLREPNIPDTQY
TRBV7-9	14	ASSFFLAEGTDTQY
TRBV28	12	ASSPRVSNQPQH
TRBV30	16	AWSARTGIPFNTGELF
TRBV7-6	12	ASSRTGWTGELF
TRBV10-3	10	AATGSTGELF
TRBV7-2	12	ASSFKGQGEGYT
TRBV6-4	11	ASSDSLGATQY
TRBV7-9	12	ASSPHMGAREQY
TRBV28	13	ASSQQSGTAYGYT
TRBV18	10	ASSPRGGEQY
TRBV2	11	ASSMTGTGELF
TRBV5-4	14	ASSSGTSANTGELF
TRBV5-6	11	ASSKWLEETQY
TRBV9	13	ASSVQGTGFGGYT
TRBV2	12	ASSEGQGAQTQY
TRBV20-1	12	SASRQGATETQY
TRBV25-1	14	ASSESRSGPTGELF
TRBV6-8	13	ASSYGDRGNTEAF
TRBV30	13	AWSVSPAYNSPLH
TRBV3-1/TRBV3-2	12	ASSQETSTKTQY
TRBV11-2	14	ASSTVTGSSQETQY
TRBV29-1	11	SVRTSGAREQY
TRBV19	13	ASSDGGQEKNIQY
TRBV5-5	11	ASSFTGSDTQY
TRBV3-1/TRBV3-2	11	ASSQETRGEAF
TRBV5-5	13	ASSNRDRGEETQY
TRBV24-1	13	ATSDPGQGKEKLF
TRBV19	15	ASSTNPHRATNEKLF
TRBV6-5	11	ASSYSRGQPQH
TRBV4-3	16	ASSQEAGGRGGAETQY
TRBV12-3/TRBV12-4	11	ASSLAQGYGYT
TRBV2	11	ASSEGQGYGYT
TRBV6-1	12	ASSETGNNEKLF
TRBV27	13	ASSQRDRYNSPLH
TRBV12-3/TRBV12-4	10	ASKAGGETQY